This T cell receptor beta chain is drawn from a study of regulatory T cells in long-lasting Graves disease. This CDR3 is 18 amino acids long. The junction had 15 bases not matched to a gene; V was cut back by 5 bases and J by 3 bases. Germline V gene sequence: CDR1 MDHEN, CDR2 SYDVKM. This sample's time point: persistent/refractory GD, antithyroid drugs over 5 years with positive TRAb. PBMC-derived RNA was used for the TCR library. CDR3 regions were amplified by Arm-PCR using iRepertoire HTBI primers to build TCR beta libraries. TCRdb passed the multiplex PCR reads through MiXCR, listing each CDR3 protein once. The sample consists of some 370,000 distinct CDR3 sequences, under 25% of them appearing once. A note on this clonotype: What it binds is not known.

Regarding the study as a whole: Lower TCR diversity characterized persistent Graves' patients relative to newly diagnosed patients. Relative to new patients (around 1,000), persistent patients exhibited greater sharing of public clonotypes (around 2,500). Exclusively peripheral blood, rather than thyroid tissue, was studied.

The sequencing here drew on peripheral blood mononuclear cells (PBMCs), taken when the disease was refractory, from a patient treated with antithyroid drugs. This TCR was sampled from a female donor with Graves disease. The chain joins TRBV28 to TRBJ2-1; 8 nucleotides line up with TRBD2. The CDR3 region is CASSPRGGSGRFYNEQFF. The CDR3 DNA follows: TGTGCCAGCAGTCCCCGCGGGGGGAGCGGGAGATTCTACAATGAGCAGTTCTTC.